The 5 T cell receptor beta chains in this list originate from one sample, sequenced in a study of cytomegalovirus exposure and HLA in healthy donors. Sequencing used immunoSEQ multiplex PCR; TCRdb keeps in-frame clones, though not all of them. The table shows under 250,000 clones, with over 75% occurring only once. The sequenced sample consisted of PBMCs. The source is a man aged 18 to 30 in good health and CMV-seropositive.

The CDR3 nucleotides are TGTGCCAGCAGTTACTCGCGGAGAGGAGGGGACGAGCAGTACTTC. Encoded protein: CASSYSRRGGDEQYF. This rearrangement joins TRBV6-6 to TRBJ2-7; a weak D match, TRBD2 (6 bases). V shed 0 bases and J shed 5 bases, with 14 bases lying between them. Germline values: CDR1 MNHNY, CDR2 SVGAGI (reference sequence). The CDR3 sequence is 15 residues long.

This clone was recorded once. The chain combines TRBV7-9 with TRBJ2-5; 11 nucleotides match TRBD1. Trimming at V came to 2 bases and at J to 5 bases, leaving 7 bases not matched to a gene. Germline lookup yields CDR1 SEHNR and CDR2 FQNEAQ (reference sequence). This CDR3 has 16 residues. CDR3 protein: CASSLSGQGAWETQYF. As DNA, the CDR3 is TGTGCCAGCAGCTTATCTGGACAGGGGGCATGGGAGACCCAGTACTTC.

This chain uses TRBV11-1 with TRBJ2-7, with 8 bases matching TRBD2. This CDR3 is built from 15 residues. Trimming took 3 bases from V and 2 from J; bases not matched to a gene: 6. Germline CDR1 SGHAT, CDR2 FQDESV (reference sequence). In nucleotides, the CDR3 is TGTGCCAGCAGCTTGGGTCGGGAGGGCCCCTACGAGCAGTACTTC. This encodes CASSLGREGPYEQYF.

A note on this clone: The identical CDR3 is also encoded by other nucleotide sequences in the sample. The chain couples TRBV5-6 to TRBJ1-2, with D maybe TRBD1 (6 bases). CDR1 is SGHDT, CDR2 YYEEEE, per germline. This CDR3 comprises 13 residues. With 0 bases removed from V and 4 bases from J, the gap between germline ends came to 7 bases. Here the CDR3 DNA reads TGTGCCAGCAGCTTGGGAGGGGGCTATGGCTACACCTTC. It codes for CASSLGGGYGYTF.

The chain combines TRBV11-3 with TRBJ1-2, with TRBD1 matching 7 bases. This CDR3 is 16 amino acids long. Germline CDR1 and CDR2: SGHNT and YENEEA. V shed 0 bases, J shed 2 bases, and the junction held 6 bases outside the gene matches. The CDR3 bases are TGTGCCAGCAGCTTAGATCAAGGGGGCCCCAACTATGGCTACACCTTC. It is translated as CASSLDQGGPNYGYTF.